These 9 T cell receptor beta chains were all obtained from the same sample, sequenced in a study of T cell responses to AZD1222 COVID-19 vaccine. Assay used: immunoSEQ multiplex PCR; TCRdb lists only in-frame clones, some missing. The sample holds about 130,000 clones, 90% to 95% seen once. The material was peripheral blood, obtained on day 0 of AZD1222 vaccination. The receptors here all came from an adult in good health.

V is TRBV7-8 and J is TRBJ1-2, with D unresolved. The ends were cut back, 1 base at V and 4 bases at J, with 7 bases in the middle. The CDR3 length is 13 residues. The V gene's germline CDR1 is SGHVS and CDR2 FQNEAQ. CDR3 in amino acids: CASSLGARYGYTF. The CDR3 DNA sequence: TGTGCCAGCAGCTTAGGGGCCCGCTATGGCTACACCTTC.

The chain links TRBV9 to TRBJ1-3; D not resolved. CDR1 and CDR2 (germline): SGDLS, YYNGEE. Trimming took off 4 bases at V and 7 bases at J, with 18 bases between the two ends. The CDR3 totals 15 residues. The CDR3 here is CASSSSAELRNTIYF. The CDR3 DNA is TGTGCCAGCAGCAGTAGTGCTGAACTTCGGAACACCATATATTTT.

V and J are TRBV13 and TRBJ2-6; 10 positions match TRBD1. This CDR3 is built from 17 residues. V shed 9 bases, J shed 3 bases, and the junction held 11 bases outside the gene matches. The germline CDR1 and CDR2 sequences are PRHDT and FYEKMQ (reference sequence). The CDR3 loop reads CASKDGTGEDGANVLTF. Written as DNA, the CDR3 is TGTGCCAGTAAAGACGGGACAGGGGAAGATGGGGCCAACGTCCTGACTTTC. The full variable domain, its missing parts supplied by reference TRBV13 and TRBJ2-6, is AAGVIQSPRHLIKEKRETATLKCYPIPRHDTVYWYQQGPGQDPQFLISFYEKMQSDKGSIPDRFSAQQFSDYHSELNMSSLELGDSALYFCASKDGTGEDGANVLTFGAGSRLTVL.

The chain is built from TRBV18 and TRBJ1-2, with 8 bases lining up with TRBD1. Germline-derived CDR1 and CDR2 are KGHSH and LQKENI. The CDR3 length is 15 residues. Germline trimming cut 4 bases from V and 3 bases from J; bases unmatched to any gene: 7. The CDR3 spells CASSRQGRVDYGYTF. CDR3 bases: TGTGCCAGCTCACGACAGGGGCGTGTTGACTATGGCTACACCTTC. Filled out from reference TRBV18 and TRBJ1-2, the complete variable domain reads NAGVMQNPRHLVRRRGQEARLRCSPMKGHSHVYWYRQLPEEGLKFMVYLQKENIIDESGMPKERFSAEFPKEGPSILRIQQVVRGDSAAYFCASSRQGRVDYGYTFGSGTRLTVV.

The chain has TRBV10-3 and TRBJ1-1; D is unclear. Looked up from germline, CDR1 is ENHRY and CDR2 is SYGVKD. This CDR3 has 14 amino acids. Between the trimmed V and J ends, which lost 0 bases and 2 bases, there was a span of 7 bases. The chain's CDR3 is CAISESRDNTEAFF. The CDR3, as DNA: TGTGCCATCAGTGAGTCGAGGGATAACACTGAAGCTTTCTTT.

The chain employs TRBV5-1 and TRBJ2-5; D not resolved. CDR3 size: 14 residues. CDR1 and CDR2 from the germline V gene are SGHRS and YFSETQ. V lost 0 bases to trimming and J lost 0 bases, with 6 bases between them. CDR3 coding DNA: TGCGCCAGCAGCTTGGGAGTTTACCAAGAGACCCAGTACTTC. It yields the protein CASSLGVYQETQYF.

This clone was recorded a few times. The chain has TRBV10-3 and TRBJ2-2, with D possibly being TRBD1 (6 bases). This CDR3 is 18 amino acids long. The germline gives CDR1 ENHRY, CDR2 SYGVKD. V lost 10 bases and J lost 0, with 24 bases in between. CDR3 sequence reads: CASRKTGTKASNTGELFF. In nucleotides, the CDR3 is TGTGCCAGCAGGAAGACAGGCACCAAAGCCTCGAACACCGGGGAGCTGTTTTTT.

CDR3 sequence reads: CAGGTYSANQPQHF. The CDR3 coding sequence is TGTGCCGGAGGGACCTACAGCGCCAATCAGCCCCAGCATTTT. V usage is TRBV2 and J usage is TRBJ1-5; weak D call: TRBD1 (5 bases). The germline V gene encodes CDR1 SNHLY and CDR2 FYNNEI. The CDR3 is 14 amino acids. V was trimmed by 11 bases and J by 3 bases, leaving 17 bases between them.

The chain joins TRBV5-1 to TRBJ2-3, with D hard to call. V was pared by 0 bases and J by 3 bases, with 5 bases between. The CDR3 contains 13 residues. In germline, CDR1 is SGHRS, CDR2 YFSETQ. CDR3 residues: CASSLEGTDTQYF. CDR3 coding DNA: TGCGCCAGCAGCTTGGAGGGTACAGATACGCAGTATTTT.